The 20 T cell receptor beta chains listed next were all sequenced from one sample in a study of blood T cell repertoires in COVID-19. Clones were sequenced by immunoSEQ multiplex PCR, and TCRdb holds only the in-frame ones, with some missing. The sample records roughly 500,000 clones, 70% to 90% being singletons. Sequenced sample: peripheral blood. These receptors originate from a human donor in a cohort sampled during active COVID-19.

The rearrangement links TRBV21-1 to TRBJ2-1; the DNA was not used to check the table's D call, TRBD2. TRBV21-1 is an annotated pseudogene. The CDR3 is made up of 16 amino acids. CDR3 DNA sequence: TGTGCCAGCAGCAAGCTCGGCCGGGACTGTGATCTGAAGCAGTTCTTC. It codes for CASSKLGRDCDLKQFF.

About this clone: This specimen includes other DNA sequences encoding the same CDR3. CDR3 in amino acids: CASSLSYNEQFF. The CDR3 nucleotides read TGTGCCAGCAGCCTTTCCTACAATGAGCAGTTCTTC. The chain combines TRBV28 with TRBJ2-1; no firm D call. CDR3 length: 12 amino acids. Trimming cost V 6 bases and J 1 base, with 4 bases left between them. CDR1 and CDR2 (germline): MDHEN, SYDVKM.

A remark on this clone: Other nucleotide sequences from this sample produce the same CDR3. The chain recombines TRBV19 with TRBJ1-1; possible D gene TRBD1, 5 bases. Germline CDR1 and CDR2: LNHDA and SQIVND (reference sequence). The V end was cut by 7 bases, the J end by 1 base, with 10 bases between. This CDR3 contains 13 residues. This CDR3 is CASTLTENTEAFF. As DNA, the CDR3 is TGTGCCAGTACTTTGACAGAGAACACTGAAGCTTTCTTT.

A note on this clone: Within the sample, other DNA sequences also encode this same CDR3. V gene TRBV9 combines with J gene TRBJ1-1; TRBD1 is a possible D gene (6 bases). The CDR3 consists of 13 residues. Trimming shortened V by 3 bases and J by 1 base, and 7 bases separated the two germline ends. The germline CDR1 and CDR2 sequences are SGDLS and YYNGEE. In nucleotides, the CDR3 is TGTGCCAGCAGCGAGGGACAGAACACTGAAGCTTTCTTT. Amino acid sequence: CASSEGQNTEAFF.

Only one count was recorded for this clone. The J gene is TRBJ2-7, the V gene TRBV7-6, with TRBD2 as a possible D gene (5 bases). Trimming removed 5 bases at V and 6 bases at J, with 20 bases between. From germline, CDR1 is SGHVS and CDR2 FNYEAQ. The CDR3 contains 15 residues. The CDR3 DNA follows: TGTGCCAGCAGCCCTTTAGCGTCCCTCCCCATCGAGCAGTACTTC. Protein product: CASSPLASLPIEQYF.

Comments on this clone: The sample has other DNA sequences that encode this CDR3 too. CDR3 residues: CASSQGNTEAFF. Written as DNA, the CDR3 is TGTGCCAGCAGCCAGGGAAACACTGAAGCTTTCTTT. V is TRBV11-3 and J is TRBJ1-1; a weak D match, TRBD1 (5 bases). The CDR3 covers 12 residues. Trimming shortened V by 5 bases and J by 2 bases, and 6 bases separated the two germline ends. Germline V gives CDR1 SGHNT, CDR2 YENEEA.

The chain links TRBV28 to TRBJ1-4; D is unresolved. Germline V gives CDR1 MDHEN, CDR2 SYDVKM. Trimming removed 2 bases at V and 8 bases at J, with 3 bases between. The CDR3 length is 11 residues. The CDR3 bases are TGTGCCAGCAGTTTACAGGAAAAACTGTTTTTT. It codes for CASSLQEKLFF. The variable domain in full, with the rest retrieved from reference TRBV28 and TRBJ1-4, is DVKVTQSSRYLVKRTGEKVFLECVQDMDHENMFWYRQDPGLGLRLIYFSYDVKMKEKGDIPEGYSVSREKKERFSLILESASTNQTSMYLCASSLQEKLFFGSGTQLSVL.

This clone was observed a handful of times. The J gene is TRBJ1-1, the V gene TRBV6-5; tentatively, D is TRBD1 (6 bases). Looked up from germline, CDR1 is MNHEY and CDR2 is SVGAGI. V was clipped by 8 bases and J by 0 bases, with 16 bases between them. The CDR3 length is 15 residues. Written as DNA, the CDR3 is TGTGCCAGCCATACAGGGTCGTTAGTGAACACTGAAGCTTTCTTT. Its protein product is CASHTGSLVNTEAFF.

Worth noting for this clone: Other DNA sequences in this specimen translate into the identical CDR3. The genes are TRBV30 and TRBJ1-2; 7 nucleotides align to TRBD1. Germline V gives CDR1 GTSNPN, CDR2 SVGIG (reference sequence). Trimming cost V 1 base and J 5 bases; bases outside gene matches: 1. This CDR3 region has 12 residues. CDR3 amino acids: CAWSGTGYGYTF. The CDR3 region has the DNA TGTGCCTGGAGTGGGACAGGATATGGCTACACCTTC. The full variable domain, in which reference TRBV30 and TRBJ1-2 provide the parts outside the CDR3, is SQTIHQWPATLVQPVGSPLSLECTVEGTSNPNLYWYRQAAGRGLQLLFYSVGIGQISSEVPQNLSASRPQDRQFILSSKKLLLSDSGFYLCAWSGTGYGYTFGSGTRLTVV.

The V call is TRBV7-9, the J call TRBJ1-2; 8 nucleotides align to TRBD1. Germline CDR1 is SEHNR and CDR2 is FQNEAQ (reference sequence). The CDR3 is 15 amino acids. The ends lost 5 bases at V and 4 bases at J; junction bases unmatched: 9. This CDR3 reads CASSPHATGAYGYTF. The CDR3 DNA follows: TGTGCCAGCAGCCCCCACGCGACAGGGGCCTATGGCTACACCTTC.

The chain uses TRBV13 and TRBJ2-1; TRBD1 matches 10 bases. This CDR3 comprises 16 residues. The V gene end was trimmed by 6 bases and the J gene end by 8 bases; junction bases not matched to a gene: 13. Germline V gene sequence: CDR1 PRHDT, CDR2 FYEKMQ (reference sequence). CDR3 residues: CASSRQGAGVGYEQFF. DNA for the CDR3: TGTGCCAGCAGTCGACAGGGGGCAGGCGTCGGGTATGAGCAGTTCTTC.

The rearrangement links TRBV28 to TRBJ1-2; 7 nucleotides match TRBD1. V was pared by 4 bases and J by 4 bases, with 3 bases of the junction left unmatched. CDR3 size: 13 residues. Per germline, CDR1 MDHEN and CDR2 SYDVKM. Here the CDR3 DNA reads TGTGCCAGCAGTTATACAGGGGTCTATGGCTACACCTTC. It codes for CASSYTGVYGYTF.

The chain has TRBV19 and TRBJ2-1; 9 bases align to TRBD1. The CDR3 spans 15 residues. V was clipped by 3 bases and J by 10 bases; unmatched bases: 10. In germline, CDR1 is LNHDA, CDR2 SQIVND (reference sequence). The chain's CDR3 is CASSITGGMVWEQFF. CDR3 nucleotides: TGTGCCAGTAGTATTACAGGGGGCATGGTCTGGGAGCAGTTCTTC. The full variable domain, completed using reference TRBV19 and TRBJ2-1, is DGGITQSPKYLFRKEGQNVTLSCEQNLNHDAMYWYRQDPGQGLRLIYYSQIVNDFQKGDIAEGYSVSREKKESFPLTVTSAQKNPTAFYLCASSITGGMVWEQFFGPGTRLTVL.

This clone was seen only a few times. The V call is TRBV19, the J call TRBJ1-5; 11 bases line up with TRBD1. Trimming cost V 9 bases and J 6 bases; bases outside gene matches: 7. The CDR3 has 14 residues. Germline CDR1 and CDR2: LNHDA and SQIVND (reference sequence). The CDR3: CASRDRGKTQPQHF. Here the CDR3 DNA reads TGTGCCAGCAGGGACAGGGGGAAAACTCAGCCCCAGCATTTT.

The genes are TRBV7-2 and TRBJ2-2; TRBD2 matches 8 bases. The germline V gene has CDR1 SGHTA and CDR2 FQGNSA. V trimming: 1 base; J trimming: 8 bases; junction bases outside the gene matches: 0. CDR3 length: 13 amino acids. The DNA of the CDR3 is TGTGCCAGCAGCTTAGGACTAGCGGGGGAGCTGTTTTTT. This encodes CASSLGLAGELFF.

This chain links TRBV6-5 with TRBJ1-2; 10 bases are shared with TRBD1. Germline lookup yields CDR1 MNHEY and CDR2 SVGAGI. The CDR3 spans 15 residues. V dropped 0 bases and J dropped 4; count of bases not matched to a gene: 2. CDR3 in amino acids: CASSYSGQGIYGYTF. The CDR3, as DNA: TGTGCCAGCAGTTACTCGGGACAGGGGATCTATGGCTACACCTTC.

This chain joins TRBV14 and TRBJ2-3; possibly TRBD1 for D (5 bases). From germline, CDR1 is SGHDN and CDR2 FVKESK. Trimming cost V 0 bases and J 4 bases, with 14 bases left between them. The CDR3 has 16 amino acids. In nucleotides, the CDR3 is TGTGCCAGCAGCCAAGACGTCGGCAGGGTGGCAGATACGCAGTATTTT. Its translation is CASSQDVGRVADTQYF.

V is TRBV19 and J is TRBJ2-1; D call uncertain. V lost 1 base and J lost 5, with 9 bases in between. The CDR3 runs to 14 residues. Per the germline V gene, CDR1 is LNHDA and CDR2 is SQIVND (reference sequence). The DNA of the CDR3 is TGTGCCAGTAGTATAGGGGCAGCAAACAATGAGCAGTTCTTC. Amino acids: CASSIGAANNEQFF.

The chain links TRBV5-4 to TRBJ2-5; 7 positions agree with TRBD1. This CDR3 spans 15 amino acids. The V gene end was trimmed by 4 bases and the J gene end by 4 bases; junction bases not matched to a gene: 10. Per the germline V gene, CDR1 is SGHNT and CDR2 is YYREEE (reference sequence). The CDR3: CASSQSTGVGETQYF. CDR3 nucleotides: TGTGCCAGCAGCCAGAGTACAGGGGTCGGAGAGACCCAGTACTTC.

This chain connects TRBV2 to TRBJ2-7; 10 bases fit TRBD2. Germline lookup yields CDR1 SNHLY and CDR2 FYNNEI. The CDR3 covers 13 residues. V lost 4 bases and J lost 4; bases outside the gene matches: 1. The CDR3: CASSGTSGYEQYF. In nucleotides, the CDR3 is TGTGCCAGCAGTGGGACTAGCGGATACGAGCAGTACTTC.